This paragraph reports one T cell receptor beta chain. What antigen it recognizes has not been identified. Base qualities are not recorded, but no much larger clone differs from it by a single base. This sample stems from a study of response to subunit inactivated influenza vaccine (dated by TCRdb to about 2018). Study-level background: Deep quantitative profiling of the T cell receptor repertoire was used in the study to follow responses to a trivalent subunit inactivated influenza vaccine. Findings and caveats that apply to the study as a whole: According to the authors, only a limited number of new T cells may be recruited by each seasonal influenza vaccination.

Reading from cysteine to phenylalanine, the CDR3 counts 13 amino acids. Only the CDR3 DNA stays, 39 bases, in frame from base 1. V lost 4 bases and J lost 8 bases; the stretch between them is 11 bases long. CDR1 is given as KGHDR and CDR2 as SFDVKD, both from the germline V gene. Library method: RT-PCR. For sequencing, an Illumina HiSeq 2500 was employed. Using fastp at Q25 and MiXCR, TCRdb reprocessed the public reads and kept productive beta chains. Rows matching on CDR3 protein sequence are summarized as one entry with the most common DNA and genes. The sample yields around 580,000 distinct CDR3 sequences; around 15% were counted once. The ten largest clones add up to roughly 10% of the sample.

Material: PBMCs from blood, obtained about 11 days after vaccination. The clonotype was recovered from a man in his fifties who received an inactivated influenza vaccine. Donor details come from another sample of the same person, matched by shared clones. The V and J genes are TRBV24-1 and TRBJ2-1; the D gene cannot be resolved reliably. This receptor carries the CDR3 CATSDPSSDEQFF. The bases are TGTGCCACCAGTGACCCTTCCTCGGATGAGCAGTTCTTC.